This TCR beta chain comes out of a study of T cell clonotyping in hematopoietic cell transplantation. The protocol was immunoSEQ multiplex PCR, while the TCRdb copy is restricted to in-frame clones and leaves out a portion. The repertoire holds fewer than 50,000 clones, with roughly 92% as singletons. Germline CDR1 reads LGHNA; CDR2 reads YSLEER. J gave up 10 bases and V 1 base, and 13 bases lay outside the gene matches. The CDR3 has 17 residues. Study-wide findings and caveats: CD4 and CD8 repertoire contributions could not be separated without sorting.

Comments on this clone: As yet, its antigen is unknown.

The sample was peripheral blood mononuclear cells. This TCR was recovered from a woman aged 45-65 years in good health. Some clones in this sample may be carry-over from other donors' samples. This sequence joins TRBV4-3 and TRBJ2-2; 9 nucleotides match TRBD2. The CDR3 nucleotides read TGCGCCAGCAGCCAAGTTGGGCTAGCGGGGATAGGCGAGGAGCTGTTTTTT. This gives the protein CASSQVGLAGIGEELFF.